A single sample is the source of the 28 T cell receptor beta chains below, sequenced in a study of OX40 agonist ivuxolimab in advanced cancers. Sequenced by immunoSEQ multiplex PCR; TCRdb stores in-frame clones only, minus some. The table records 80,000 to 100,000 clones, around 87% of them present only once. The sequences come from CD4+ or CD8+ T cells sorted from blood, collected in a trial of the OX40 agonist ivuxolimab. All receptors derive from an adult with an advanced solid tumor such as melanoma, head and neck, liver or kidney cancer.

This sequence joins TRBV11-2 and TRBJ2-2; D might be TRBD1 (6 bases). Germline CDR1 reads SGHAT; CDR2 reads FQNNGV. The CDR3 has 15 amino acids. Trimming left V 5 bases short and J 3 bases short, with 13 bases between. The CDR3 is CASSPGTMDTGELFF. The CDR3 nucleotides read TGTGCCAGCAGCCCCGGGACAATGGACACCGGGGAGCTGTTTTTT.

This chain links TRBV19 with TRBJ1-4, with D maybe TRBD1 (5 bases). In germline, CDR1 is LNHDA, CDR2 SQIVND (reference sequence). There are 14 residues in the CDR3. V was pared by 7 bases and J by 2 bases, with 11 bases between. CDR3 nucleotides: TGTGCCAGTATCGGGGGGAGTACTAATGAAAAACTGTTTTTT. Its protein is CASIGGSTNEKLFF. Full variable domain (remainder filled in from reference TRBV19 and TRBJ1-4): DGGITQSPKYLFRKEGQNVTLSCEQNLNHDAMYWYRQDPGQGLRLIYYSQIVNDFQKGDIAEGYSVSREKKESFPLTVTSAQKNPTAFYLCASIGGSTNEKLFFGSGTQLSVL.

In nucleotides, the CDR3 is TGTGCCAGCAGCCATAGGGTGAATGAGCAGTTCTTC. Amino acid sequence: CASSHRVNEQFF. V usage is TRBV6-5 and J usage is TRBJ2-1, with D uncertain. The CDR3 extends over 12 amino acids. V lost 6 bases and J 7 bases, leaving 10 bases between the germline ends. Germline V gene sequence: CDR1 MNHEY, CDR2 SVGAGI.

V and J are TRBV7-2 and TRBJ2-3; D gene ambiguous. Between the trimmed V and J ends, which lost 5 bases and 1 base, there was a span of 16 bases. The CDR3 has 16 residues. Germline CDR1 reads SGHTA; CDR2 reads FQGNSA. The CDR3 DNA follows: TGTGCCAGCAGCCGACTTGACACGCTACGCACAGATACGCAGTATTTT. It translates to CASSRLDTLRTDTQYF.

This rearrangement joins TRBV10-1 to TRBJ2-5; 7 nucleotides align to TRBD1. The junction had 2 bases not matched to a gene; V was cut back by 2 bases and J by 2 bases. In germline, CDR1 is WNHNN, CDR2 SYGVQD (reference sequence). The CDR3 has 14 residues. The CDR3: CASSEGTVQETQYF. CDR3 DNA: TGCGCCAGCAGTGAGGGGACAGTACAAGAGACCCAGTACTTC.

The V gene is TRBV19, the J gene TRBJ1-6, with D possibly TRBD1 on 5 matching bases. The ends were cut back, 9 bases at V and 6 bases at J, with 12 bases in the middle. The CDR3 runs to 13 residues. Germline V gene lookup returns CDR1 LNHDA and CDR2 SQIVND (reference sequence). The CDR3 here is CASNIRGNSPLHF. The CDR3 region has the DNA TGTGCCAGCAATATTAGGGGTAATTCACCCCTCCACTTT. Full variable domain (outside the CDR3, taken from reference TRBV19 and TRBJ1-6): DGGITQSPKYLFRKEGQNVTLSCEQNLNHDAMYWYRQDPGQGLRLIYYSQIVNDFQKGDIAEGYSVSREKKESFPLTVTSAQKNPTAFYLCASNIRGNSPLHFGNGTRLTVT.

This chain's CDR3 is CASSLEGRGQETQYF. The CDR3 nucleotides read TGTGCCAGCAGCTTAGAAGGGCGGGGTCAAGAGACCCAGTACTTC. V is TRBV7-7 and J is TRBJ2-5; TRBD2 might be the D (6 bases). The V gene lost 1 base and the J gene lost 2 bases, with 11 bases spanning the gap. Germline V gives CDR1 SSHAT, CDR2 FNYEAQ (reference sequence). The CDR3 sequence is 15 residues long.

CDR3 residues: CASSPDRRYGYTF. For the CDR3, the DNA is TGCGCCAGCAGCCCCGACCGCCGGTATGGCTACACCTTC. This chain uses TRBV4-3 with TRBJ1-2; D remains unclear. The germline V gene has CDR1 LGHNA and CDR2 YSLEER. The V gene lost 4 bases and the J gene lost 5 bases, with 11 bases spanning the gap. The CDR3 loop spans 13 amino acids.

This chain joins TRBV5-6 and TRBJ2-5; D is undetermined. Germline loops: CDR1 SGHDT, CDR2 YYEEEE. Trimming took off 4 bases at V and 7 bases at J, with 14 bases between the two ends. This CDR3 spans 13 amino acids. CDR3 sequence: CASSLAGVGTQYF. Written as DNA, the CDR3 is TGTGCCAGCAGCCTGGCTGGGGTGGGGACCCAGTACTTC. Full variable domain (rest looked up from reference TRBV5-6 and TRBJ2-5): DAGVTQSPTHLIKTRGQQVTLRCSPKSGHDTVSWYQQALGQGPQFIFQYYEEEERQRGNFPDRFSGHQFPNYSSELNVNALLLGDSALYLCASSLAGVGTQYFGPGTRLLVL.

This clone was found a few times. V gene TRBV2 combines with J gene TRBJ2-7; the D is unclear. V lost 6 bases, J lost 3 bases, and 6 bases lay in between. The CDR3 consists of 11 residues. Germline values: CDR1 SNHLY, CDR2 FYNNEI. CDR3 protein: CASRSVYEQYF. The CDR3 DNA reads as TGTGCCAGCAGGTCAGTCTACGAGCAGTACTTC.

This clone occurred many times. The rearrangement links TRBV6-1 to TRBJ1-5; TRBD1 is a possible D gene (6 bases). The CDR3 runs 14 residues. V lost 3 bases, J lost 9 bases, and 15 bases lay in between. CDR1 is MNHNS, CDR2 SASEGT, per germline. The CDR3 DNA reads TGTGCCAGCAGTGATTCAGGGGATCTACGGCCCCAGCATTTT. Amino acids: CASSDSGDLRPQHF.

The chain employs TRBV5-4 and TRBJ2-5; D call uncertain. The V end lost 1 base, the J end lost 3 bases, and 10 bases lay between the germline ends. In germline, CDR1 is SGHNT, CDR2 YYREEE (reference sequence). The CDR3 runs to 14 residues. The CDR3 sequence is CASSLRLGKETQYF. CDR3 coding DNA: TGTGCCAGCAGCTTGCGGCTGGGGAAAGAGACCCAGTACTTC.

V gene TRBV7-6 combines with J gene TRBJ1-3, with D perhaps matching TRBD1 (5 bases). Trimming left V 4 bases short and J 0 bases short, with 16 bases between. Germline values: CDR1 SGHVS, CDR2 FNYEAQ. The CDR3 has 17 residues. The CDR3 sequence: CASSSAVGTLSGNTIYF. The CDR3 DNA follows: TGTGCCAGCAGCTCAGCGGTAGGGACGCTCTCTGGAAACACCATATATTTT.

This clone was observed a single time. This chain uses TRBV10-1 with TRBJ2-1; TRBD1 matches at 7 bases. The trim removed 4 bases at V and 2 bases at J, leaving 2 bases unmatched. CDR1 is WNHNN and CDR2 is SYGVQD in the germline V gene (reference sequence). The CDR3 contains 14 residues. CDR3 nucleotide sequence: TGCGCCAGCAGTGGGACAGGAGCCTACAATGAGCAGTTCTTC. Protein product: CASSGTGAYNEQFF.

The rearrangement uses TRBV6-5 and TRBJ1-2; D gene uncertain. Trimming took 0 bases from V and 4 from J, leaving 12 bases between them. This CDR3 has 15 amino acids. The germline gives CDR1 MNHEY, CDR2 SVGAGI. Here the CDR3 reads CASSYSAGVGYGYTF. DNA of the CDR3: TGTGCCAGCAGTTACTCAGCTGGGGTAGGCTATGGCTACACCTTC.

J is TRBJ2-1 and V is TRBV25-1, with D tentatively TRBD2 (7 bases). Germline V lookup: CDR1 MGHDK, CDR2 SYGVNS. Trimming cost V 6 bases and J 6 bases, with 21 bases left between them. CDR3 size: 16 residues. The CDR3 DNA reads TGTGCCAGCAGACCGAACGGCTTGGGGGGGCTCAATGAGCAGTTCTTC. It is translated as CASRPNGLGGLNEQFF.

The CDR3 DNA reads as TGTGCCAGCAGCTCCGATTCCGGGACAGGGGATTCACCCCTCCACTTT. Encoded protein: CASSSDSGTGDSPLHF. This chain connects TRBV11-3 to TRBJ1-6; the match to TRBD1 covers 10 bases. The CDR3 runs 16 residues. The J segment lost 8 bases and the V segment lost 4 bases, leaving 8 bases of the junction unmatched. Germline assignment: CDR1 SGHNT and CDR2 YENEEA.

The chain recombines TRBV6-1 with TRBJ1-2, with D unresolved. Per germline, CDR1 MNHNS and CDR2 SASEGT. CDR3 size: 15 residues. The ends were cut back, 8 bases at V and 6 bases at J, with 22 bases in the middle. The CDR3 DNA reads TGTGCCAGCCAAAAGGGAGTACTCTCGTCCAATGGCTACACCTTC. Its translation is CASQKGVLSSNGYTF.

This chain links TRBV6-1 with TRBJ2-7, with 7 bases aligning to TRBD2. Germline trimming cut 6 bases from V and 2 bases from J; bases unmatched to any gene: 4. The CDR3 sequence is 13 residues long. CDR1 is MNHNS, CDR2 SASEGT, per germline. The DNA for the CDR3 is TGTGCCAGCAGCCCGGGAGGACCCTACGAGCAGTACTTC. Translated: CASSPGGPYEQYF.

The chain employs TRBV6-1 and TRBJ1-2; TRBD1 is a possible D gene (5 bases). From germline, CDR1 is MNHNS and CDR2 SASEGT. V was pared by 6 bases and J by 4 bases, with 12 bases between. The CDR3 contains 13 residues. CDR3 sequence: CASRNPRAYGYTF. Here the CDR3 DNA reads TGTGCCAGCAGAAACCCCAGGGCCTATGGCTACACCTTC.

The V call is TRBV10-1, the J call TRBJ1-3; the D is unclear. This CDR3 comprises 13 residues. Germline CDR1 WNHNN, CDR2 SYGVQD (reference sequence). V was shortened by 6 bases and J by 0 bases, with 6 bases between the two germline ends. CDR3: CASSVDSGNTIYF. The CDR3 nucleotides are TGCGCCAGCAGCGTGGACTCTGGAAACACCATATATTTT.

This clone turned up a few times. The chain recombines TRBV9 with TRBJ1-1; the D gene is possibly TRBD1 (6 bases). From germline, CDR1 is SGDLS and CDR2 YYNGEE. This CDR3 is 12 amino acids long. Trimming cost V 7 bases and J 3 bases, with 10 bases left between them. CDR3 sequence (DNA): TGTGCCAGCGGTACAGGGCACACTGAAGCTTTCTTT. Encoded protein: CASGTGHTEAFF.

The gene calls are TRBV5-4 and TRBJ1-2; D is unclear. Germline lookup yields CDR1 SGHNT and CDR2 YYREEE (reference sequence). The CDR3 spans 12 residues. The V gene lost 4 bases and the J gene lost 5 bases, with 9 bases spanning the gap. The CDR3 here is CASSRTEYGYTF. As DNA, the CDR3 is TGTGCCAGCAGCCGGACGGAGTATGGCTACACCTTC.

CDR3 protein: CAIRMETKGGEQYF. CDR3 DNA: TGTGCCATCCGGATGGAGACCAAGGGTGGGGAGCAGTACTTC. The chain employs TRBV7-9 and TRBJ2-7; D call uncertain. V lost 10 bases to trimming and J lost 7 bases, with 23 bases between them. This CDR3 comprises 14 residues. Germline assignment: CDR1 SEHNR and CDR2 FQNEAQ (reference sequence). The entire variable domain, with the rest obtained from reference TRBV7-9 and TRBJ2-7, is as follows: DTGVSQNPRHKITKRGQNVTFRCDPISEHNRLYWYRQTLGQGPEFLTYFQNEAQLEKSRLLSDRFSAERPKGSFSTLEIQRTEQGDSAMYLCAIRMETKGGEQYFGPGTRLTVT.

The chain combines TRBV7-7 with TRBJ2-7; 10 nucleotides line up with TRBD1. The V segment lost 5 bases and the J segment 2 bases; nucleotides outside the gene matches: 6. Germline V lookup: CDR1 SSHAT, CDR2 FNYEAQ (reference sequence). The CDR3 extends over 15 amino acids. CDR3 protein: CASSPGTGETYEQYF. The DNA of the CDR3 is TGTGCCAGCAGCCCTGGGACAGGGGAGACCTACGAGCAGTACTTC.

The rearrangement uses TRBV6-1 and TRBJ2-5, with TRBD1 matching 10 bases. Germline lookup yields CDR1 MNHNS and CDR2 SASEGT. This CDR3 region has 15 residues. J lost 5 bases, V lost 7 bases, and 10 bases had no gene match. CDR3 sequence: CASTSGTGVWETQYF. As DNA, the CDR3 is TGTGCCAGCACCTCCGGGACAGGGGTCTGGGAGACCCAGTACTTC.

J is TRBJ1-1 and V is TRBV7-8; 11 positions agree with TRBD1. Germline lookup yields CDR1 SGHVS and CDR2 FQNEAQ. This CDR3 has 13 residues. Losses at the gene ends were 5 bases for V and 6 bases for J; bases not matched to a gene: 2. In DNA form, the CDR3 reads TGTGCCAGCAGCGGACAGGGGGCTGCTGAAGCTTTCTTT. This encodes CASSGQGAAEAFF.

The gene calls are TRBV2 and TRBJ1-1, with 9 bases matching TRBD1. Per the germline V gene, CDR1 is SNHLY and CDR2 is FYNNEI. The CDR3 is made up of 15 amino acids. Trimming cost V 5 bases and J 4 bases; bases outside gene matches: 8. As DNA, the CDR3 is TGTGCCAGCAGTTACACAGGGGGCGGGGGCACTGAAGCTTTCTTT. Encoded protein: CASSYTGGGGTEAFF.